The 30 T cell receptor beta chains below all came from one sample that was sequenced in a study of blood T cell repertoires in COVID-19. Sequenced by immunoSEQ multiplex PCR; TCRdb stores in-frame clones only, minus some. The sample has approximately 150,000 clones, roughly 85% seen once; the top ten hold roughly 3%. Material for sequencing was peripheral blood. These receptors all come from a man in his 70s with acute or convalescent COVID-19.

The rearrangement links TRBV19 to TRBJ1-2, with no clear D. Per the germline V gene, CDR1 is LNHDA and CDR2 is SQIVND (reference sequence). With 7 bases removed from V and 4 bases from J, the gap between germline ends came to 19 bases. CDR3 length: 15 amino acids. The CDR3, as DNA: TGTGCCAGTATATCGGCAGAATTTTCGGGCTATGGCTACACCTTC. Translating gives CASISAEFSGYGYTF.

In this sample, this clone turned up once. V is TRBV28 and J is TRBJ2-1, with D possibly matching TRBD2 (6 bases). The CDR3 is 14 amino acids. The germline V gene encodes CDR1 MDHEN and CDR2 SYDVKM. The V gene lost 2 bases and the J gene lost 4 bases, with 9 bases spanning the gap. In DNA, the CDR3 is TGTGCCAGCAGTTTAAGCGGGTCGTACAATGAGCAGTTCTTC. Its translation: CASSLSGSYNEQFF.

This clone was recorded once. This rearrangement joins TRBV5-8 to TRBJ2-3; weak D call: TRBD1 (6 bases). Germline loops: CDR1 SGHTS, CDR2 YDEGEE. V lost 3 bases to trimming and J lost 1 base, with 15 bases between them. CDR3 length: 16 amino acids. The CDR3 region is CASSSSGAPGTDTQYF. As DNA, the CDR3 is TGTGCCAGCAGCTCTTCAGGGGCTCCTGGCACAGATACGCAGTATTTT.

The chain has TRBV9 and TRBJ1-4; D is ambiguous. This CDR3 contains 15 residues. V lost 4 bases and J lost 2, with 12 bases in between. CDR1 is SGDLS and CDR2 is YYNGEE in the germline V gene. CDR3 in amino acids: CASSLRTGTNEKLFF. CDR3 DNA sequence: TGTGCCAGCAGCCTCAGGACGGGGACTAATGAAAAACTGTTTTTT.

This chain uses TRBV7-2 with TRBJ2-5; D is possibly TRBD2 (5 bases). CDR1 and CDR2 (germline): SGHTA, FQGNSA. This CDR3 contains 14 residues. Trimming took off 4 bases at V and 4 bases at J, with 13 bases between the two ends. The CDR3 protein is CASSYFRDGETQYF. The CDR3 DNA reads TGTGCCAGCAGCTATTTTCGGGATGGAGAGACCCAGTACTTC.

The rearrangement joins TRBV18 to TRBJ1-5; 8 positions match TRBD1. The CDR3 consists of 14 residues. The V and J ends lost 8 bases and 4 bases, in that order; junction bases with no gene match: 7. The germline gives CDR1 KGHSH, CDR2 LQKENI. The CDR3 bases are TGTGCCAGCAACGGACAGGGAGGTAATCAGCCCCAGCATTTT. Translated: CASNGQGGNQPQHF.

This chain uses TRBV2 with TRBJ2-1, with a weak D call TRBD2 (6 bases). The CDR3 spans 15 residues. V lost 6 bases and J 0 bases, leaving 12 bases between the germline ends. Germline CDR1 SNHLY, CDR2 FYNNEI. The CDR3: CASSGSRSSYNEQFF. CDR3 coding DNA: TGTGCCAGCAGCGGGAGTCGGAGCTCCTACAATGAGCAGTTCTTC.

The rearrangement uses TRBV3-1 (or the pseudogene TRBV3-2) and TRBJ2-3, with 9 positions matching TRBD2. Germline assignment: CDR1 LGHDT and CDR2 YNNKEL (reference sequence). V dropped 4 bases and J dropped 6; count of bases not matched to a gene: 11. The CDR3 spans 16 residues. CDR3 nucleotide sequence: TGTGCCAGCAGCCCGCAATGGTCTAGCGGGATGGATACGCAGTATTTT. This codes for CASSPQWSSGMDTQYF.

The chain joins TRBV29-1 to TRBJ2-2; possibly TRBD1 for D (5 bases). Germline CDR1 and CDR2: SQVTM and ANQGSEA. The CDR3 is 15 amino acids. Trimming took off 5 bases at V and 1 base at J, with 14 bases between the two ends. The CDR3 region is CSVRRSTGNTGELFF. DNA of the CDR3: TGCAGCGTTCGTCGTTCCACAGGGAACACCGGGGAGCTGTTTTTT.

The CDR3 DNA sequence: TGCAGCGGTGCCGGGGGTGAAAAACTGTTTTTT. Protein: CSGAGGEKLFF. The rearrangement joins TRBV29-1 to TRBJ1-4, with D perhaps matching TRBD1 (5 bases). The CDR3 runs to 11 residues. Germline loops: CDR1 SQVTM, CDR2 ANQGSEA. V lost 7 bases and J 7 bases, leaving 10 bases between the germline ends.

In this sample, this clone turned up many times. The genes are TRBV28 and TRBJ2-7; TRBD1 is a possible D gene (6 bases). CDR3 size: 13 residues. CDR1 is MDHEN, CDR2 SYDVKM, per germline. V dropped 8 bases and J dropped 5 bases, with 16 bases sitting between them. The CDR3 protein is CASVKRGSHEQYF. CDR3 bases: TGTGCCAGCGTTAAGAGGGGGTCGCACGAGCAGTACTTC.

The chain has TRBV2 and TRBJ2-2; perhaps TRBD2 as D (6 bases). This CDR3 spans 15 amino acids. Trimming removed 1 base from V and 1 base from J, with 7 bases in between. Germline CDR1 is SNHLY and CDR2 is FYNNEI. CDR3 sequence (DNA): TGTGCCAGCAGTGAAGTGGGAGGGAACACCGGGGAGCTGTTTTTT. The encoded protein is CASSEVGGNTGELFF.

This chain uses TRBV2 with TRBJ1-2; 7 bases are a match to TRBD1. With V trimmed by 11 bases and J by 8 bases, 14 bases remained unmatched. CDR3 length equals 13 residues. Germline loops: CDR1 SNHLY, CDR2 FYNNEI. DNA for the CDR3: TGTGCCGATCAGGGGCGCCAGGGGGGAGGCTACACCTTC. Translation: CADQGRQGGGYTF.

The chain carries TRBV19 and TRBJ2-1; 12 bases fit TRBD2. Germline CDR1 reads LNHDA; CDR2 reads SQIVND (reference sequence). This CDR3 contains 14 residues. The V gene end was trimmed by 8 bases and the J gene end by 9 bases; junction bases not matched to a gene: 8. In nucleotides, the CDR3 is TGTGCCAGTGCAACGACTAGCGGGAGTACTGAGCAGTTCTTC. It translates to CASATTSGSTEQFF.

The CDR3 nucleotides read TGTGCCAGTAGTATCTCGGGACAGGGGGTTTACGAGCAGTACTTC. It codes for CASSISGQGVYEQYF. The V call is TRBV19, the J call TRBJ2-7; 11 nucleotides line up with TRBD1. The CDR3 spans 15 residues. The V gene's germline CDR1 is LNHDA and CDR2 SQIVND (reference sequence). V lost 3 bases to trimming and J lost 4 bases; unmatched junction nucleotides: 5.

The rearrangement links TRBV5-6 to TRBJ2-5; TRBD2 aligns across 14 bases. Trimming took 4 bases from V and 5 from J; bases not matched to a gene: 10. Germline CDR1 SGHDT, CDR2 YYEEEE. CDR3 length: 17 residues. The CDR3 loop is CASSPQPGLAGAETQYF. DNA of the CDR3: TGTGCCAGCAGCCCCCAACCGGGACTAGCGGGAGCCGAGACCCAGTACTTC.

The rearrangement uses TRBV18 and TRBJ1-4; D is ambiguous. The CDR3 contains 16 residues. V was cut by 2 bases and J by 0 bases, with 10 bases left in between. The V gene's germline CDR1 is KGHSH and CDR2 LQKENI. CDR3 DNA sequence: TGTGCCAGCTCACCAGCCAGAACCACAACTAATGAAAAACTGTTTTTT. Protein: CASSPARTTTNEKLFF.

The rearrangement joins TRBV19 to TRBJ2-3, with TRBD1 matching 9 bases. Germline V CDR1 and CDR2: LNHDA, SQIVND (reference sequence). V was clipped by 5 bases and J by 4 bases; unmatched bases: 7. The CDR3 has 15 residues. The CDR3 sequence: CASSPGDRVADTQYF. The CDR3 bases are TGTGCCAGTAGTCCTGGGGACAGGGTGGCAGATACGCAGTATTTT.

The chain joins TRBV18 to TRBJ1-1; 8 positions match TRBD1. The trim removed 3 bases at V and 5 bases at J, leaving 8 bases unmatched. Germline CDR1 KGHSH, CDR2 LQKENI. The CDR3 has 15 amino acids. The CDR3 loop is CASSPGQGVGTEAFF. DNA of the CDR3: TGTGCCAGCTCACCCGGACAGGGCGTAGGGACTGAAGCTTTCTTT. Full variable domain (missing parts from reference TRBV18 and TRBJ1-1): NAGVMQNPRHLVRRRGQEARLRCSPMKGHSHVYWYRQLPEEGLKFMVYLQKENIIDESGMPKERFSAEFPKEGPSILRIQQVVRGDSAAYFCASSPGQGVGTEAFFGQGTRLTVV.

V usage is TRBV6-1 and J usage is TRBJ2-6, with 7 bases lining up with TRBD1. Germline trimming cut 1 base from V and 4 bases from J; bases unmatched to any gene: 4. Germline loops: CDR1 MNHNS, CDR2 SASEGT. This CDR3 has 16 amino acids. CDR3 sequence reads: CASSEVGGLGANVLTF. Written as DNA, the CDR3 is TGTGCCAGCAGTGAAGTAGGGGGCTTAGGGGCCAACGTCCTGACTTTC.

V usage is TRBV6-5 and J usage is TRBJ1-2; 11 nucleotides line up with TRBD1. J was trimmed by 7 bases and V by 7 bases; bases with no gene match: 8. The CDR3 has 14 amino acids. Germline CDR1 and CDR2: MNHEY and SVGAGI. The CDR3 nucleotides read TGTGCCAGCACCAGAGGACAGGGGGCTCCTGGCTACACCTTC. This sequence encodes CASTRGQGAPGYTF.

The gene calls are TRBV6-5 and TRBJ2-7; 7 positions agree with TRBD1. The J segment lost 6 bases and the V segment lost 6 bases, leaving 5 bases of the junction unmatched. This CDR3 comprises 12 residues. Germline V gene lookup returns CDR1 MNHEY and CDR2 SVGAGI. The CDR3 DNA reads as TGTGCCAGCAGCGGGACAGCCGCCGAGCAGTACTTC. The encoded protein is CASSGTAAEQYF.

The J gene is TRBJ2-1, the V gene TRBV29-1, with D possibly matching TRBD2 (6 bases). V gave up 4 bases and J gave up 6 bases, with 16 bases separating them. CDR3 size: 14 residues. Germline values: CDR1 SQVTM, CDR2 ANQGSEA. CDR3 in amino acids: CSVVSERAPNEQFF. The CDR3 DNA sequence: TGCAGCGTTGTGTCGGAGCGGGCCCCCAATGAGCAGTTCTTC.

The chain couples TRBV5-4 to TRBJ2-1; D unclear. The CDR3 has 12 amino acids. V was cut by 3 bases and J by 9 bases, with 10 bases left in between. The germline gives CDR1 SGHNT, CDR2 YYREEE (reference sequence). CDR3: CASSSQQFEQFF. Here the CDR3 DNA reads TGTGCCAGCAGCTCACAACAGTTTGAGCAGTTCTTC.

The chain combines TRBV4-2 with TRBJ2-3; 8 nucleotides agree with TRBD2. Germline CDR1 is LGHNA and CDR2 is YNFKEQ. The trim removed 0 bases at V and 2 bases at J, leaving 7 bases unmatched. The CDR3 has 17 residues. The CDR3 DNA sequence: TGTGCCAGCAGCCAAGATCGGCCAGCGGGAGCCACAGATACGCAGTATTTT. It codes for CASSQDRPAGATDTQYF.

The CDR3 protein is CASSFEGGPGNTIYF. The DNA for the CDR3 is TGTGCCAGCAGCTTTGAGGGGGGGCCTGGAAACACCATATATTTT. The chain employs TRBV12-1 and TRBJ1-3. TRBV12-1 is a pseudogene locus. The CDR3 consists of 15 residues.

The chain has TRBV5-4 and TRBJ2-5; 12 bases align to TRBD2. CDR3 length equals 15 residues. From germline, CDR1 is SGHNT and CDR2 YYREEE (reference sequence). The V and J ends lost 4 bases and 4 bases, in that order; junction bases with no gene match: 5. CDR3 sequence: CASSPGTSGPETQYF. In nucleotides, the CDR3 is TGTGCCAGCAGCCCAGGGACTAGCGGGCCAGAGACCCAGTACTTC.

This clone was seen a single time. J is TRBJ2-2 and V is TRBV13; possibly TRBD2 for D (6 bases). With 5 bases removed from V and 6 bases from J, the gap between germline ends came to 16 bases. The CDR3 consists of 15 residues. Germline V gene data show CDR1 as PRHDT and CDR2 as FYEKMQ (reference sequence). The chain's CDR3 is CASSPRRERAGELFF. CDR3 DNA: TGTGCCAGCAGCCCTCGTAGGGAGCGGGCCGGGGAGCTGTTTTTT.

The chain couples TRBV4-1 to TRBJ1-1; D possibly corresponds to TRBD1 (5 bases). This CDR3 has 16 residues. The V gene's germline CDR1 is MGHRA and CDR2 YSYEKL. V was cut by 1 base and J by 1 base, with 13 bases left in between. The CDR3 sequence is CASSQGRGARNTEAFF. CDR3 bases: TGCGCCAGCAGCCAAGGACGTGGGGCAAGGAACACTGAAGCTTTCTTT.

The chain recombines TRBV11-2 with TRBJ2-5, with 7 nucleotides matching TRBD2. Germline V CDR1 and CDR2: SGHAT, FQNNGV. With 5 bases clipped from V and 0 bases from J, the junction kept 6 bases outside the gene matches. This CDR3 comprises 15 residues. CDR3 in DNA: TGTGCCAGCAGCGAGATTGGACTAGACCAAGAGACCCAGTACTTC. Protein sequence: CASSEIGLDQETQYF.